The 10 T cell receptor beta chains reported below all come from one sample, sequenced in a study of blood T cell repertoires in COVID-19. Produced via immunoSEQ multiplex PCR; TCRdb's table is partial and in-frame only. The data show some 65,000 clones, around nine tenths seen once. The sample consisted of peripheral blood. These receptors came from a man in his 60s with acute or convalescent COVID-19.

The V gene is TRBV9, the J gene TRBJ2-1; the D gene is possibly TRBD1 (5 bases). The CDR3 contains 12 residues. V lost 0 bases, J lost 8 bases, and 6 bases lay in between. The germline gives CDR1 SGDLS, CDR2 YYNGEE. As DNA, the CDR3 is TGTGCCAGCAGCGTAGAGGGGTATGAGCAGTTCTTC. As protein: CASSVEGYEQFF.

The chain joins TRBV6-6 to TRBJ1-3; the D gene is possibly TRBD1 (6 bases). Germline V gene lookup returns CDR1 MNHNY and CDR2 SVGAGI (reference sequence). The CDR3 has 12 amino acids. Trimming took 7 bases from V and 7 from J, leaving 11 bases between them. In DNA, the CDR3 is TGTGCCAGCACTCGGGGGCTCAACACCATATATTTT. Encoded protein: CASTRGLNTIYF.

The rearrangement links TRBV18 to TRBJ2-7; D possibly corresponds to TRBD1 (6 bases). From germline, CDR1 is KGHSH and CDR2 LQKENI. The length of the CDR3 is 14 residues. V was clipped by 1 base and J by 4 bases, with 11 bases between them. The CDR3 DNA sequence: TGTGCCAGCTCACCACAGACAGGTCGGTACGAGCAGTACTTC. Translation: CASSPQTGRYEQYF.

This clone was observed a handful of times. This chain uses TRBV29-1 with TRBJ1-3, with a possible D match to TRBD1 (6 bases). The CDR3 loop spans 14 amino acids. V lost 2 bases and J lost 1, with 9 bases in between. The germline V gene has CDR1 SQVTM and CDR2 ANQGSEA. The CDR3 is CSVETGTSGNTIYF. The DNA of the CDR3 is TGCAGCGTTGAAACAGGGACGTCTGGAAACACCATATATTTT.

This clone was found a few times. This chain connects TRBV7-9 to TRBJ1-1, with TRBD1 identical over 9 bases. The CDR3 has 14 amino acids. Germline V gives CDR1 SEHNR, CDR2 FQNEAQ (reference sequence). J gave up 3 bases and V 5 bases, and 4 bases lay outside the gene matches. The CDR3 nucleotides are TGTGCCAGCAGCCTCAGGACAGGGGACACTGAAGCTTTCTTT. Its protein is CASSLRTGDTEAFF.

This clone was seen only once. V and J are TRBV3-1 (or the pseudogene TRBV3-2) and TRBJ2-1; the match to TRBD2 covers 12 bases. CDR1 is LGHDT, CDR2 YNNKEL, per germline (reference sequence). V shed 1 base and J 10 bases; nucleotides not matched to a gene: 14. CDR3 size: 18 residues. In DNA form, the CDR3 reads TGTGCCAGCAGCCAAGGGGCACTAGCGGGGGGCCGGGGGGAAGAGCAGTTCTTC. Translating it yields CASSQGALAGGRGEEQFF.

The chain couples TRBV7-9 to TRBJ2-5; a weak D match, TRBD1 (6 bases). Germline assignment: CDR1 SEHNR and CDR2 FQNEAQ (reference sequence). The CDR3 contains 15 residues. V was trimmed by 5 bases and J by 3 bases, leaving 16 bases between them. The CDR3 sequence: CASSNRQAWEETQYF. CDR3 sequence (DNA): TGTGCCAGCAGCAACCGACAGGCTTGGGAAGAGACCCAGTACTTC. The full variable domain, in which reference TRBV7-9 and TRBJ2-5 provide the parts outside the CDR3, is DTGVSQNPRHKITKRGQNVTFRCDPISEHNRLYWYRQTLGQGPEFLTYFQNEAQLEKSRLLSDRFSAERPKGSFSTLEIQRTEQGDSAMYLCASSNRQAWEETQYFGPGTRLLVL.

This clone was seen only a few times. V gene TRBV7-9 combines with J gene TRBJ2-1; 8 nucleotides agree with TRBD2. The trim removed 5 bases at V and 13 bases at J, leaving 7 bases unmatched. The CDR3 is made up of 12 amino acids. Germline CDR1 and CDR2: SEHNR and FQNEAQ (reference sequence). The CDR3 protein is CASSLASGLQFF. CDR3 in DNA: TGTGCCAGCAGCCTTGCTAGCGGGCTCCAGTTCTTC.

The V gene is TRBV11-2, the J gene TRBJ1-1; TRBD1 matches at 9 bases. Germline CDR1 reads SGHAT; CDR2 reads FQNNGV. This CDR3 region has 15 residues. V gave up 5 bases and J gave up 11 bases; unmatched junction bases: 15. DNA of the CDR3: TGTGCCAGCAGCCTTGCCCAGGGACAGGGCGTCGGGGCTTTCTTT. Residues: CASSLAQGQGVGAFF.

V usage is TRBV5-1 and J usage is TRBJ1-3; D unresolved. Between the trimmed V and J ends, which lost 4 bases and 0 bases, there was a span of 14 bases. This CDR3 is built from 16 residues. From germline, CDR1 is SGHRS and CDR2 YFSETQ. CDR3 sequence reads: CASSRETVRSGNTIYF. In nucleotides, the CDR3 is TGCGCCAGCAGCAGGGAGACGGTCCGCTCTGGAAACACCATATATTTT.